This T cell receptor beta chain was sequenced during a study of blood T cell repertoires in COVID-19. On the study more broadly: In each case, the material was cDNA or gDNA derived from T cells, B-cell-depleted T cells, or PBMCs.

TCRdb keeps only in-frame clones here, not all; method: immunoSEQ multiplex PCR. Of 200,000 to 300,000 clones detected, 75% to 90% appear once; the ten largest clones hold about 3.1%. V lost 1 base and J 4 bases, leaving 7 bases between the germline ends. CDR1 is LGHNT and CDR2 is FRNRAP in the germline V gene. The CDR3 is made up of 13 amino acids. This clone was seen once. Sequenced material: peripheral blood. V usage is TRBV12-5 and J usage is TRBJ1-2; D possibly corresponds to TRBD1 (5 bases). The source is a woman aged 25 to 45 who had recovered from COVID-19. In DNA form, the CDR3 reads TGTGCTAGTGGTTTGGGACAGATCTATGGCTACACCTTC. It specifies CASGLGQIYGYTF.